Listed below are T cell receptor beta chains from one sample, sequenced in a study of shared clonotypes between healthy human individuals. The repertoire was sequenced with immunoSEQ multiplex PCR; TCRdb's copy has only in-frame clones and lacks some. This table holds 660,000 or so clones, 95% to 96% found once. Sequencing was done on a sample of naive CD8+ T cells sorted from blood. The receptors shown here come from a woman in her 30s in good health. The CDR3 runs from the conserved cysteine through the conserved F or W.

>TRBV28|TRBJ2-1
CASSQGLAGAYNEQFF
>TRBV19|TRBJ2-2
CASSISGTGELFF
>TRBV4-1|.
CASSQVGSVEQYF
>TRBV2|TRBJ2-7
CASSEVTSGSLTYEQYF
>TRBV30|TRBJ2-7
CAWSVRGLDEQYF
>TRBV7-9|TRBJ2-1
CASSPADYYNEQFF
>TRBV28|TRBJ2-5
CASSFSGGGATQYF
>TRBV28|TRBJ2-7
CARKCRDRGPLPTYEQYF
>TRBV13|TRBJ1-1
CASSQRTYRSGEAFF
>TRBV9|TRBJ2-5
CASSGTGVRETQYF
>TRBV6-6|TRBJ1-1
CASSYSGEMNTEAFF
>TRBV27|TRBJ2-7
CASSKGLAGGDYEQYF
>TRBV19|TRBJ2-5
CASSSQGIRRETQYF
>TRBV21-1|TRBJ2-7
CASRTNHEQYF
>TRBV13|TRBJ2-6
CASRREANVLTF
>TRBV15|TRBJ2-2
CATSRVLADNTGELFF
>TRBV13|TRBJ2-7
CASSLKYEQYF
>TRBV30|TRBJ2-3
CAWARGQREGRDTQYF
>TRBV5-1|TRBJ2-1
CASSLAAHSYNEQFF
>TRBV19|TRBJ1-4
CASSKGARANEKLFF
>TRBV7-9|TRBJ2-3
CASSLKFITSTDTQYF
>TRBV5-1|TRBJ2-7
CASSWDSLSNEQYF
>TRBV7-9|TRBJ2-7
CASSASGRAYEQYF
>TRBV11-2|TRBJ1-1
CASSSEWMNTEAFF
>TRBV10-2|TRBJ1-1
CASTPELFMWGREILGTEAFF
>TRBV5-1|TRBJ2-7
CASSPEPSSYEQYF
>TRBV6-5|TRBJ2-2
CASSYGGGPNTGELFF
>TRBV27|TRBJ2-7
CASSLRTGSEQYF
>TRBV30|TRBJ1-1
CAQGELNTEAFF
>TRBV4-1|TRBJ1-1
CASSQDVFGVGSNTEAFF
>TRBV19|TRBJ2-3
CASMGGFTDTQYF
>TRBV11-2|TRBJ1-6
CASSTTGENLHF
>TRBV5-1|TRBJ2-5
CASSPHETETQYF
>TRBV7-8|TRBJ2-3
CASLDFTDTQYF
>TRBV14|TRBJ1-1
CASSPSLNTEAFF
>TRBV5-4|TRBJ1-2
CALEREDRVYTF
>TRBV19|TRBJ1-5
CASTGQGPQPQHF
>TRBV19|TRBJ2-7
CASSIFVRDEQYF